This is a list of T cell receptor beta chains from one sample in a study of shared clonotypes between healthy human individuals. Profiling relied on immunoSEQ multiplex PCR, and the TCRdb table lists in-frame clones only, not all of them. The sample lists about 2.1 million clones, over 85% occurring once. Sequencing input: naive CD8+ T cells from PBMCs. Receptors were obtained from a man between 18 and 29 years old in good health. Some clones in this sample may be carry-over from other donors' samples. The CDR3 runs from the conserved cysteine through the conserved F or W. Fields, in order: J gene, clone size, D gene, V gene, CDR3 length, CDR3 DNA, CDR3 protein. The D gene is left open where the match is weak. Clone size is shown for a subset of rows, as once, few, many or a class of expanded clone.

j_gene: TRBJ2-7; abundance: -; d_gene: TRBD2; v_gene: TRBV27; len: 16; CDR3nt: TGTGCCAGCAGTTTATCGCGTCTAGCGGTGTCCTACGAGCAGTACTTC; CDR3aa: CASSLSRLAVSYEQYF
j_gene: TRBJ1-1; abundance: once; d_gene: -; v_gene: TRBV28; len: 15; CDR3nt: TGTGCCAGCACCTGGGGGGGGACCCAGAACACTGAAGCTTTCTTT; CDR3aa: CASTWGGTQNTEAFF
j_gene: TRBJ1-2; abundance: -; d_gene: TRBD1; v_gene: TRBV7-9; len: 14; CDR3nt: TGTGCCAGCAGCTCCCTCGACAGGGTGGATGGCTACACCTTC; CDR3aa: CASSSLDRVDGYTF
j_gene: TRBJ1-2; abundance: -; d_gene: -; v_gene: TRBV5-4; len: 13; CDR3nt: TGTGCCAGCAGCTCGGGCCTCCGCTATGGCTACACCTTC; CDR3aa: CASSSGLRYGYTF
j_gene: TRBJ2-1; abundance: -; d_gene: -; v_gene: TRBV9; len: 12; CDR3nt: TGTGCCAGCAGCACACGGGCCGGTGAGCAGTTCTTC; CDR3aa: CASSTRAGEQFF
j_gene: TRBJ2-5; abundance: -; d_gene: -; v_gene: TRBV9; len: 14; CDR3nt: TGTGCCAGCTCACTATGGGCAGGGAGAGAGACCCAGTACTTC; CDR3aa: CASSLWAGRETQYF
j_gene: TRBJ2-7; abundance: few; d_gene: TRBD1; v_gene: TRBV29-1; len: 12; CDR3nt: TGCAGCGTTGAAGGGACAGGGTACGAGCAGTACTTC; CDR3aa: CSVEGTGYEQYF
j_gene: TRBJ2-3; abundance: -; d_gene: TRBD2; v_gene: TRBV2; len: 16; CDR3nt: TGTGCCAGCAGTGGCAAGGTTAGCGGGAGGTTTAATACGCAGTATTTT; CDR3aa: CASSGKVSGRFNTQYF
j_gene: TRBJ2-2; abundance: once; d_gene: -; v_gene: TRBV9; len: 16; CDR3nt: TGTGCCAGCAGCGTAGACGGGGACCCACGGGCCGGGGAGCTGTTTTTT; CDR3aa: CASSVDGDPRAGELFF
j_gene: TRBJ1-2; abundance: -; d_gene: -; v_gene: TRBV5-1; len: 14; CDR3nt: TGCGCCAGCAGAGAGAGTGATGGGCGGGATGGCTACACCTTC; CDR3aa: CASRESDGRDGYTF
j_gene: TRBJ1-1; abundance: -; d_gene: TRBD1; v_gene: TRBV28; len: 14; CDR3nt: TGTGCCAGCAGCCCCCCGGACAGGGTGATAGAAGCTTTCTTT; CDR3aa: CASSPPDRVIEAFF
j_gene: TRBJ1-4; abundance: -; d_gene: -; v_gene: TRBV4-1; len: 16; CDR3nt: TGCGCCAGCAGCCAAGATGAGGAGGGAACTAATGAAAAACTGTTTTTT; CDR3aa: CASSQDEEGTNEKLFF
j_gene: TRBJ2-7; abundance: -; d_gene: -; v_gene: TRBV11-2; len: 16; CDR3nt: TGTGCCACCTCGGTCGGGTCATCCGTTTTATCCTACGAGCAGTACTTC; CDR3aa: CATSVGSSVLSYEQYF
j_gene: TRBJ2-1; abundance: -; d_gene: -; v_gene: TRBV9; len: 16; CDR3nt: TGTGCCAGCAGCGTAGCGGGCGATTTAGGCTTAAATGAGCAGTTCTTC; CDR3aa: CASSVAGDLGLNEQFF
j_gene: TRBJ2-5; abundance: -; d_gene: TRBD1; v_gene: TRBV7-8; len: 17; CDR3nt: TGTGCCAGCAACCCTTCTCTGGGGCCAGGGGGCGTACAGACCCAGTACTTC; CDR3aa: CASNPSLGPGGVQTQYF
j_gene: TRBJ1-1; abundance: -; d_gene: -; v_gene: TRBV2; len: 14; CDR3nt: TGTGCCAGCGGCGCCGGTGGAGAGAATTTTGAAGCTTTCTTT; CDR3aa: CASGAGGENFEAFF
j_gene: TRBJ1-1; abundance: -; d_gene: TRBD1; v_gene: TRBV5-1; len: 17; CDR3nt: TGCGCCAGCAGCCTAGGAACAGGGGGCTTATTGGGTACTGAAGCTTTCTTT; CDR3aa: CASSLGTGGLLGTEAFF
j_gene: TRBJ2-3; abundance: -; d_gene: -; v_gene: TRBV25-1; len: 17; CDR3nt: TGTGCCAGCAGTGACCTCCGGGACCGCGGTTCCACAGATACGCAGTATTTT; CDR3aa: CASSDLRDRGSTDTQYF
j_gene: TRBJ2-3; abundance: -; d_gene: -; v_gene: TRBV13; len: 11; CDR3nt: TGTGCCAGCGCCTTCACAGATACGCAGTATTTT; CDR3aa: CASAFTDTQYF
j_gene: TRBJ1-4; abundance: -; d_gene: TRBD1; v_gene: TRBV6-1; len: 18; CDR3nt: TGTGCCAGCAGTGTCGTTACAGGGGGCTCACGGTCTAATGAAAAACTGTTTTTT; CDR3aa: CASSVVTGGSRSNEKLFF
j_gene: TRBJ2-5; abundance: -; d_gene: TRBD2; v_gene: TRBV11-2; len: 14; CDR3nt: TGTGCCAGCAGCTTAAGCCTAGCGGGAAGTGAGCAGTACTTC; CDR3aa: CASSLSLAGSEQYF
j_gene: TRBJ1-3; abundance: -; d_gene: -; v_gene: TRBV7-9; len: 16; CDR3nt: TGTGCCAGCAGCACCCCGTCGAGGGCGGAAGGAAACACCATATATTTT; CDR3aa: CASSTPSRAEGNTIYF
j_gene: TRBJ2-1; abundance: -; d_gene: TRBD1; v_gene: TRBV7-6; len: 17; CDR3nt: TGTGCCAGCAGCTTTGACGGCGGGACAGGACATTACAATGAGCAGTTCTTC; CDR3aa: CASSFDGGTGHYNEQFF
j_gene: TRBJ1-5; abundance: -; d_gene: -; v_gene: TRBV7-3; len: 15; CDR3nt: TGTGCCAGCAGCTTATTTCCGTCCCCTAATCAGCCCCAGCATTTT; CDR3aa: CASSLFPSPNQPQHF
j_gene: TRBJ2-7; abundance: -; d_gene: TRBD2; v_gene: TRBV30; len: 15; CDR3nt: TGTGCCTGGAGTTTGATAGCGGGACCCTCCTACGAGCAGTACTTC; CDR3aa: CAWSLIAGPSYEQYF
j_gene: TRBJ2-3; abundance: -; d_gene: -; v_gene: TRBV1; len: 17; CDR3nt: TGCACCAGCAGCCAAGATCCGCCGGGAGCCCTTGCGGATACGCAGTATTTT; CDR3aa: CTSSQDPPGALADTQYF
j_gene: TRBJ1-2; abundance: -; d_gene: -; v_gene: TRBV7-2; len: 18; CDR3nt: TGTGCCAGCAGCTTAGGGACCCTACAGGGAATCCCTAAATATGGCTACACCTTC; CDR3aa: CASSLGTLQGIPKYGYTF
j_gene: TRBJ1-1; abundance: -; d_gene: TRBD1; v_gene: TRBV19; len: 15; CDR3nt: TGTGCCAGTAGTATAGGCCCAGGGGGGAACACTGAAGCTTTCTTT; CDR3aa: CASSIGPGGNTEAFF
j_gene: TRBJ2-7; abundance: once; d_gene: -; v_gene: TRBV11-2; len: 16; CDR3nt: TGTGCCAGCAGCCCTGGGAGGGCAGGGGTAGTCTACGAGCAGTACTTC; CDR3aa: CASSPGRAGVVYEQYF
j_gene: TRBJ2-7; abundance: -; d_gene: -; v_gene: TRBV6-6; len: 15; CDR3nt: TGTGCCAGCAGTTACTCGATTCTTAGGCCCTACGAGCAGTACTTC; CDR3aa: CASSYSILRPYEQYF
j_gene: TRBJ2-3; abundance: -; d_gene: -; v_gene: TRBV6-1; len: 15; CDR3nt: TGTGCCAGCAGTGATGGAGTCTTTAGCACAGATACGCAGTATTTT; CDR3aa: CASSDGVFSTDTQYF
j_gene: TRBJ2-3; abundance: -; d_gene: -; v_gene: TRBV7-6; len: 15; CDR3nt: TGTGCCAGCAGCCCTGGGTTTAGTAGCACAGATACGCAGTATTTT; CDR3aa: CASSPGFSSTDTQYF
j_gene: TRBJ1-1; abundance: -; d_gene: TRBD1; v_gene: TRBV9; len: 17; CDR3nt: TGTGCCAGCAGCCCACTAACAGGGGGCTATCGACGGACTGAAGCTTTCTTT; CDR3aa: CASSPLTGGYRRTEAFF
j_gene: TRBJ2-1; abundance: -; d_gene: -; v_gene: TRBV27; len: 13; CDR3nt: TGTGCCAGCAGTTCGACCCGGGGGCTCGAGCAGTTCTTC; CDR3aa: CASSSTRGLEQFF
j_gene: TRBJ2-1; abundance: -; d_gene: -; v_gene: TRBV7-9; len: 15; CDR3nt: TGTGCCAGCAGCGACCGGGACCCTTCTTCGAATGAGCAGTTCTTC; CDR3aa: CASSDRDPSSNEQFF
j_gene: TRBJ2-2; abundance: -; d_gene: -; v_gene: TRBV6-5; len: 13; CDR3nt: TGTGCCAGCAGTTACCAACAAACCGGGGAGCTGTTTTTT; CDR3aa: CASSYQQTGELFF
j_gene: TRBJ1-1; abundance: -; d_gene: -; v_gene: TRBV11-2; len: 15; CDR3nt: TGTGCCAGCAGCTCCACCGAGAACTGGAACACTGAAGCTTTCTTT; CDR3aa: CASSSTENWNTEAFF
j_gene: TRBJ1-2; abundance: -; d_gene: -; v_gene: TRBV29-1; len: 14; CDR3nt: TGCAGCGTTGAAGATTCGACGGCTAACTATGGCTACACCTTC; CDR3aa: CSVEDSTANYGYTF
j_gene: TRBJ2-7; abundance: -; d_gene: TRBD2; v_gene: TRBV28; len: 15; CDR3nt: TGTGCCAGCAGTGGGGAGGGGCAGACCGCCTACGAGCAGTACTTC; CDR3aa: CASSGEGQTAYEQYF